This T cell receptor (beta chain) was observed in a study of T cell changes during pregnancy in multiple sclerosis. Only in-frame clones appear in the TCRdb table, and some are missing; sequencing was by immunoSEQ multiplex PCR. The sample carries approximately 48,000 clones, more than 75% recorded once. V shed 1 base and J shed 4 bases, with 10 bases lying between them. Germline CDR1 reads SGHAT; CDR2 reads FQNNGV. This CDR3 is 15 amino acids long. The sequencing here drew on CD8+ T cells from peripheral blood mononuclear cells, taken before pregnancy. The rearrangement links TRBV11-2 to TRBJ2-2; D may be TRBD2 (5 bases). The clonotype was recovered from a female donor with multiple sclerosis, enrolled in a pregnancy study. The CDR3 DNA reads as TGTGCCAGCAGCTTAGTACGAGGGCGCACCGGGGAGCTGTTTTTT. It translates to CASSLVRGRTGELFF. Combining the CDR3 with reference TRBV11-2 and TRBJ2-2 gives the whole variable domain EAGVAQSPRYKIIEKRQSVAFWCNPISGHATLYWYQQILGQGPKLLIQFQNNGVVDDSQLPKDRFSAERLKGVDSTLKIQPAKLEDSAVYLCASSLVRGRTGELFFGEGSRLTVL.